Following are 14 T cell receptor beta chains from one sample sequenced in a study of blood T cell repertoires in COVID-19. The assay was immunoSEQ multiplex PCR, and TCRdb's table has in-frame clones only and misses some. The sample gives around 50,000 clones, approximately 90% of which show up once; 5% to 6.5% is in the top ten. Sequencing input: peripheral blood. Every receptor here comes from a man aged 70 or older with acute or convalescent COVID-19.

This chain links TRBV3-1 (or the pseudogene TRBV3-2) with TRBJ1-2; tentative D call: TRBD1 (5 bases). The germline gives CDR1 LGHDT, CDR2 YNNKEL (reference sequence). The V end was cut by 1 base, the J end by 7 bases, with 10 bases between. This CDR3 region has 13 residues. The CDR3 sequence is CASSQAGFTGYTF. CDR3 sequence (DNA): TGTGCCAGCAGCCAAGCAGGGTTTACTGGCTACACCTTC.

The chain couples TRBV5-1 to TRBJ1-6, with D perhaps TRBD1 (6 bases). Per the germline V gene, CDR1 is SGHRS and CDR2 is YFSETQ. The germline V and J ends were trimmed by 3 bases and 10 bases, with 20 bases remaining between them. CDR3 length: 16 residues. The CDR3 DNA sequence: TGCGCCAGCAGCTCGACAGGCCCGAGGAGCGAGTCACCCCTCCACTTT. Translated: CASSSTGPRSESPLHF.

In its sample, this clone was seen once. For the CDR3, the DNA is TGTGCCAGCAGTTTATTAAGGAGTTTCACCTTGAACACTGAAGCTTTCTTT. Translated: CASSLLRSFTLNTEAFF. The chain uses TRBV28 and TRBJ1-1; D gene uncertain. The CDR3 totals 17 residues. In germline, CDR1 is MDHEN, CDR2 SYDVKM. V was shortened by 1 base and J by 0 bases, with 15 bases between the two germline ends. Full variable domain (rest looked up from reference TRBV28 and TRBJ1-1): DVKVTQSSRYLVKRTGEKVFLECVQDMDHENMFWYRQDPGLGLRLIYFSYDVKMKEKGDIPEGYSVSREKKERFSLILESASTNQTSMYLCASSLLRSFTLNTEAFFGQGTRLTVV.

This chain connects TRBV29-1 to TRBJ2-7; 7 nucleotides agree with TRBD1. CDR3 length: 13 residues. The germline gives CDR1 SQVTM, CDR2 ANQGSEA. V lost 7 bases and J lost 2; bases outside the gene matches: 8. CDR3 sequence reads: CSALRTGTYEQYF. The CDR3 bases are TGCAGCGCCCTTCGGACAGGCACCTACGAGCAGTACTTC.

The chain carries TRBV28 and TRBJ1-2; D might be TRBD1 (5 bases). Per germline, CDR1 MDHEN and CDR2 SYDVKM. This CDR3 spans 14 amino acids. With 1 base removed from V and 1 base from J, the gap between germline ends came to 7 bases. The CDR3 loop is CASSLYQGNYGYTF. The CDR3 DNA is TGTGCCAGCAGTTTATACCAGGGTAACTATGGCTACACCTTC.

This clone occurred once. The V gene is TRBV3-1 (or the pseudogene TRBV3-2), the J gene TRBJ2-7, with TRBD1 matching over 9 bases. After removal of 1 base from V and 5 bases from J, the junction contained 6 bases not matched to a gene. The V gene's germline CDR1 is LGHDT and CDR2 YNNKEL (reference sequence). This CDR3 comprises 15 residues. Here the CDR3 DNA reads TGTGCCAGCAGCCAAGGGGGGACAGGGAACAACGAGCAGTACTTC. Amino acid sequence: CASSQGGTGNNEQYF.

This clone has a handful of counts. The germline gene is not matched at one end of the junction; a read error may be the cause. The chain joins TRBV6-5 to TRBJ1-5; 11 nucleotides line up with TRBD1. Germline lookup yields CDR1 MNHEY and CDR2 SVGAGI. The CDR3 has 13 amino acids. CDR3 in DNA: TGTGCCAGCAGCAGAGGACAGGGGGCAACCCATCATTTT. Translated, it gives CASSRGQGATHHF.

The genes are TRBV5-1 and TRBJ2-7; D ambiguous. Germline CDR1 and CDR2: SGHRS and YFSETQ. The CDR3 is 14 residues long. V was shortened by 0 bases and J by 0 bases, with 7 bases between the two germline ends. The CDR3 DNA follows: TGCGCCAGCAGCTTGGACATACCCTCCTACGAGCAGTACTTC. Residues: CASSLDIPSYEQYF.

This rearrangement joins TRBV30 to TRBJ1-2; D call uncertain. The CDR3 spans 13 residues. Trimming cost V 5 bases and J 4 bases, with 14 bases left between them. Germline CDR1 reads GTSNPN; CDR2 reads SVGIG (reference sequence). CDR3 bases: TGTGCCTGGTCTAGGCCCCAAGCCTATGGCTACACCTTC. Residues: CAWSRPQAYGYTF.

The chain recombines TRBV5-5 with TRBJ1-5; D gene ambiguous. CDR3 length: 15 residues. V lost 0 bases, J lost 0 bases, and 7 bases lay in between. Germline V gene lookup returns CDR1 SGHKS and CDR2 YYEKEE (reference sequence). In DNA form, the CDR3 reads TGTGCCAGCAGCTTGGCGACAAGTAGCAATCAGCCCCAGCATTTT. Translated, it gives CASSLATSSNQPQHF.

The chain joins TRBV19 to TRBJ1-5; D not resolved. Per the germline V gene, CDR1 is LNHDA and CDR2 is SQIVND (reference sequence). The CDR3 sequence is 13 residues long. V lost 6 bases and J 5 bases, leaving 11 bases between the germline ends. CDR3: CASRPSFDQPQHF. For the CDR3, the DNA is TGTGCCAGTAGACCTAGTTTCGATCAGCCCCAGCATTTT.

This clone was recorded once. The chain uses TRBV27 and TRBJ1-5; 7 positions match TRBD1. The V gene's germline CDR1 is MNHEY and CDR2 SMNVEV (reference sequence). V shed 1 base, J shed 3 bases, and the junction held 6 bases outside the gene matches. The CDR3 consists of 16 residues. In nucleotides, the CDR3 is TGTGCCAGCAGTTTATATCCAGGGGGTCACAATCAGCCCCAGCATTTT. It translates to CASSLYPGGHNQPQHF.

The CDR3: CASMDRWVNSPLHF. CDR3 bases: TGTGCCAGCATGGACAGATGGGTGAATTCACCCCTCCACTTT. J is TRBJ1-6 and V is TRBV6-5; tentative D call: TRBD1 (6 bases). Germline V lookup: CDR1 MNHEY, CDR2 SVGAGI. V was clipped by 7 bases and J by 7 bases, with 14 bases between them. The CDR3 covers 14 residues.

V gene TRBV4-3 combines with J gene TRBJ1-5; 8 bases are shared with TRBD1. J was trimmed by 13 bases and V by 1 base; bases with no gene match: 21. Per germline, CDR1 LGHNA and CDR2 YSLEER. The CDR3 has 18 residues. The DNA for the CDR3 is TGCGCCAGCAGCCAAGGAACAAACACCGGACAGGGCTCTTGCTATCAGCATTTT. Translated: CASSQGTNTGQGSCYQHF.